The 6 T cell receptor beta chains in this list originate from one sample, sequenced in a study of blood T cell repertoires in COVID-19. TCRdb keeps only in-frame clones here, not all; method: immunoSEQ multiplex PCR. This repertoire shows more than 200,000 clones, around 86% found once; its top ten account for 5.5% to 8.5%. Specimen: PBMCs or T cells enriched from blood (not recorded which). The receptors shown here come from a man aged 25 to 45 in a cohort exposed to, infected with or recovered from COVID-19 (not recorded which).

The gene calls are TRBV21-1 and TRBJ2-3; TRBD2, the table's D call, was not compared with the DNA. TRBV21-1 is annotated as a pseudogene. This CDR3 spans 17 amino acids. Here the CDR3 reads CASSKSPGSFYTDTQYF. The CDR3 coding sequence is TGTGCCAGCAGCAAAAGCCCGGGTTCCTTTTACACAGATACGCAGTATTTT.

The rearrangement joins TRBV19 to TRBJ2-2; 10 bases agree with TRBD2. The CDR3 sequence is 14 residues long. V was clipped by 7 bases and J by 5 bases; unmatched bases: 4. Germline CDR1 reads LNHDA; CDR2 reads SQIVND (reference sequence). The CDR3, as DNA: TGTGCCAGTAAAGGTAGCGGGAGGACCGGGGAGCTGTTTTTT. Residues: CASKGSGRTGELFF.

This chain links TRBV5-5 with TRBJ2-7; 7 bases align to TRBD2. Germline V lookup: CDR1 SGHKS, CDR2 YYEKEE (reference sequence). This CDR3 spans 13 amino acids. V was pared by 2 bases and J by 6 bases, with 5 bases of the junction left unmatched. CDR3 bases: TGTGCCAGCAGCTTCGGCGGGGGATCCGAGCAGTACTTC. This gives the protein CASSFGGGSEQYF.

This chain links TRBV5-1 with TRBJ2-6; no clear D. The CDR3 totals 17 residues. With 2 bases removed from V and 1 base from J, the gap between germline ends came to 13 bases. CDR1 is SGHRS, CDR2 YFSETQ, per germline. The CDR3 spells CASSLLGSPSGANVLTF. The CDR3 region has the DNA TGCGCCAGCAGCTTACTGGGCAGCCCGTCTGGGGCCAACGTCCTGACTTTC.

This chain joins TRBV6-1 and TRBJ1-4, with D maybe TRBD1 (5 bases). This CDR3 has 16 amino acids. The V gene lost 4 bases and the J gene lost 0 bases, with 12 bases spanning the gap. Looked up from germline, CDR1 is MNHNS and CDR2 is SASEGT. CDR3 in DNA: TGTGCCAGCAGTGTCCAGGGTGCTGCAACTAATGAAAAACTGTTTTTT. Protein product: CASSVQGAATNEKLFF.

In its sample, this clone was seen once. The V and J genes are TRBV19 and TRBJ2-1; TRBD1 is a possible D gene (6 bases). The V end was cut by 5 bases, the J end by 5 bases, with 16 bases between. Germline-derived CDR1 and CDR2 are LNHDA and SQIVND (reference sequence). The CDR3 covers 15 residues. The CDR3 DNA follows: TGTGCCAGTAGTTACCCTGGACAGAGGAACAATGAGCAGTTCTTC. It translates to CASSYPGQRNNEQFF. Combining the CDR3 with reference TRBV19 and TRBJ2-1 gives the whole variable domain DGGITQSPKYLFRKEGQNVTLSCEQNLNHDAMYWYRQDPGQGLRLIYYSQIVNDFQKGDIAEGYSVSREKKESFPLTVTSAQKNPTAFYLCASSYPGQRNNEQFFGPGTRLTVL.